This paragraph covers one T cell receptor (beta chain) sequence. Its antigen is as yet unknown. The identical CDR3 is also encoded by other nucleotide sequences in the sample. Some clones are missing from TCRdb's copy, which holds only in-frame ones; the method was immunoSEQ multiplex PCR. The sample has 350,000 to 600,000 clones, 89% seen once; the top ten hold around 1.8%. Trimming left V 1 base short and J 8 bases short, with 12 bases between. The CDR3 sequence is 13 residues long. The germline gives CDR1 GTSNPN, CDR2 SVGIG (reference sequence). This record belongs to a study of Ad26.COV2.S vaccination and SARS-CoV-2 variants. Whole-study findings and limits: Vaccinees and placebo recipients showed similar non-spike TCR breadth.

Treatment specified: some 20 received Ad26.COV2.S at low or high dose, single or two shots; roughly five received placebo; per-sample allocation not given. At day 63 after the first vaccine or placebo injection, samples were drawn. The sample came from a Boston adult aged 18-55 years. The specimen comprised peripheral blood, sampled in a trial of Ad26.COV2.S vaccine versus placebo. The receptor comes from a person aged 18 to 59 who received the Ad26.COV2.S COVID-19 vaccine or a placebo. J is TRBJ2-1 and V is TRBV30; perhaps TRBD1 as D (5 bases). The CDR3 sequence is CAWSADRGDEQFF. The CDR3 DNA reads as TGTGCCTGGAGTGCAGACAGAGGCGATGAGCAGTTCTTC. Drawing the rest from reference TRBV30 and TRBJ2-1, the complete variable domain is SQTIHQWPATLVQPVGSPLSLECTVEGTSNPNLYWYRQAAGRGLQLLFYSVGIGQISSEVPQNLSASRPQDRQFILSSKKLLLSDSGFYLCAWSADRGDEQFFGPGTRLTVL.